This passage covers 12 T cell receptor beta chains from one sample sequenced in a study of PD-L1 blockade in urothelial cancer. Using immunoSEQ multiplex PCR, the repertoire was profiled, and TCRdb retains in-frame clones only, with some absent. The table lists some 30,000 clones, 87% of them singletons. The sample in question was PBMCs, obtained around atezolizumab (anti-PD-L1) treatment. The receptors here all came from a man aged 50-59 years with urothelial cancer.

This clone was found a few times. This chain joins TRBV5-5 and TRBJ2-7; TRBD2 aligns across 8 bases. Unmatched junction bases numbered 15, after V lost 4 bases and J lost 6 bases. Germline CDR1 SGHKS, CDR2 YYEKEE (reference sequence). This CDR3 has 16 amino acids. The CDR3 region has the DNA TGTGCCAGCAGCCCGAATAGCGGGACTATTCGGCGCGAGCAGTACTTC. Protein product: CASSPNSGTIRREQYF.

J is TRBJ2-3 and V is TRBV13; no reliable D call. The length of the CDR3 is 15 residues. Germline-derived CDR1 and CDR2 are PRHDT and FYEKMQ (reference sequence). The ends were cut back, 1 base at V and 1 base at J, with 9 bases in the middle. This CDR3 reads CASSLEPQGTDTQYF. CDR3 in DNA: TGTGCCAGCAGCTTAGAACCCCAGGGCACAGATACGCAGTATTTT.

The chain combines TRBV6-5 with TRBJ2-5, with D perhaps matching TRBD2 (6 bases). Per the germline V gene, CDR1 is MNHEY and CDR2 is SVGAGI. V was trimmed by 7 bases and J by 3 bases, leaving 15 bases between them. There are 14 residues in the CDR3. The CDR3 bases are TGTGCCAGCACCCCTCTAGCGAGGAAAGAGACCCAGTACTTC. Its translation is CASTPLARKETQYF.

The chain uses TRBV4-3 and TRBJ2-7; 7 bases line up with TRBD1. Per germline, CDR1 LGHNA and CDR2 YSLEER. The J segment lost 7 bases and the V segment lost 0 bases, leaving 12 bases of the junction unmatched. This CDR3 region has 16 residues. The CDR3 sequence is CASSQDIGGPRMEQYF. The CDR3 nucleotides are TGCGCCAGCAGCCAAGATATAGGGGGCCCCCGGATGGAGCAGTACTTC.

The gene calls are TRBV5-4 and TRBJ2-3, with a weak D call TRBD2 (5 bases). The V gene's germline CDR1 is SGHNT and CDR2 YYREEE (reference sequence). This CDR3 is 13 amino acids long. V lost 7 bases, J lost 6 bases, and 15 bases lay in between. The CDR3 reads CASSGRSGDTQYF. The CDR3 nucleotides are TGTGCCAGCTCTGGGCGGAGCGGTGATACGCAGTATTTT.

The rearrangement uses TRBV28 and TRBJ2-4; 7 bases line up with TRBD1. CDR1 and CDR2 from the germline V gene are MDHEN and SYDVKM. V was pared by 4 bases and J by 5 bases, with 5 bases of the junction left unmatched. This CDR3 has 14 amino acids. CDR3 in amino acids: CASSWYRGQNIQYF. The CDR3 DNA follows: TGTGCCAGCAGTTGGTACAGGGGCCAAAACATTCAGTACTTC.

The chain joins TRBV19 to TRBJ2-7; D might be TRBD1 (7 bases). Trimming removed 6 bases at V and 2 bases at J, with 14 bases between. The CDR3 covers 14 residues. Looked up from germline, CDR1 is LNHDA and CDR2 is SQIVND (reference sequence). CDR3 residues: CASSPRGVAYEQYF. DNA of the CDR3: TGTGCCAGTAGCCCCAGGGGGGTGGCCTACGAGCAGTACTTC.

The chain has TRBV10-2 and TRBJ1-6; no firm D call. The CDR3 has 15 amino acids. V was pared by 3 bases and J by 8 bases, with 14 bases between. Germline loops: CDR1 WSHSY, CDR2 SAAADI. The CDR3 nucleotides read TGCGCCAGCAGTGATTGGACGCGGGTGGATTCACCCCTCCACTTT. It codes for CASSDWTRVDSPLHF.

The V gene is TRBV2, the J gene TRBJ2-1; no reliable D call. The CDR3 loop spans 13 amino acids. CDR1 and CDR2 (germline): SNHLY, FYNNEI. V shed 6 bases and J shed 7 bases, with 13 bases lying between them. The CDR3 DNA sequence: TGTGCCAGCAGCGTAAGACTCGGAAATGAGCAGTTCTTC. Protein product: CASSVRLGNEQFF. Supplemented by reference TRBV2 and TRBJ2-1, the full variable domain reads EPEVTQTPSHQVTQMGQEVILRCVPISNHLYFYWYRQILGQKVEFLVSFYNNEISEKSEIFDDQFSVERPDGSNFTLKIRSTKLEDSAMYFCASSVRLGNEQFFGPGTRLTVL.

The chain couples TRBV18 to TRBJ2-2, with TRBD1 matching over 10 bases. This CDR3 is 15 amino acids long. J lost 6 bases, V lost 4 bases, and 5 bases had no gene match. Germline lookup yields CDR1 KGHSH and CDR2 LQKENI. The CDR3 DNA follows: TGTGCCAGCTCACATCCGGGACAGGGGCCCGGGGAGCTGTTTTTT. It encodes CASSHPGQGPGELFF.

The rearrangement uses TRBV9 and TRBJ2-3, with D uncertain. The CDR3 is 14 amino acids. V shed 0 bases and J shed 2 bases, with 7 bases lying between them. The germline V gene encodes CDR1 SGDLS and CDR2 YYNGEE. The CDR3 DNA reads TGTGCCAGCAGCGTAGCCGGTGACACAGATACGCAGTATTTT. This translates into CASSVAGDTDTQYF. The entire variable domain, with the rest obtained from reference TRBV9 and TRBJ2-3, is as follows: DSGVTQTPKHLITATGQRVTLRCSPRSGDLSVYWYQQSLDQGLQFLIQYYNGEERAKGNILERFSAQQFPDLHSELNLSSLELGDSALYFCASSVAGDTDTQYFGPGTRLTVL.

The CDR3 DNA follows: TGTGCCAGCAGCTTGGCGGGGGGGCCGGGGACAGATACGCAGTATTTT. As protein: CASSLAGGPGTDTQYF. This chain links TRBV11-2 with TRBJ2-3, with 9 bases fitting TRBD2. The germline V gene has CDR1 SGHAT and CDR2 FQNNGV. CDR3 length equals 16 residues. The V segment lost 3 bases and the J segment 3 bases; nucleotides outside the gene matches: 7.